These T cell receptor beta chains were read from a single sample in a study of blood T cell repertoires in COVID-19. The assay was immunoSEQ multiplex PCR, and TCRdb's table has in-frame clones only and misses some. The table records approximately 330,000 clones, around 90% of them present only once. The sequenced sample was peripheral blood. The receptors originated from a man aged 25 to 40 with COVID-19, enrolled during active disease. CDR3s include the opening cysteine and the closing phenylalanine or tryptophan. D genes are given only for firm matches. Clone size is not always given. Where it is, it says once, few, many or a class for expanded clones.

j_call v_call clone_size d_call cdr3_aa cdr3_nt
TRBJ2-7 TRBV4-3 . . CASSQDRVYPSYEQYF TGCGCCAGCAGCCAAGATCGAGTGTACCCCTCCTACGAGCAGTACTTC
TRBJ2-3 TRBV19 . TRBD1 CASRPGQGVADTQYF TGTGCCAGTAGGCCGGGACAGGGGGTCGCAGATACGCAGTATTTT
TRBJ2-3 TRBV5-1 . . CASSIRQADTQYF TGCGCCAGCAGCATACGACAGGCAGATACGCAGTATTTT
TRBJ1-1 TRBV28 . . CASRTGGQSGTEAFF TGTGCCAGCAGGACGGGCGGACAGTCAGGGACTGAAGCTTTCTTT
TRBJ2-1 TRBV7-2 . TRBD2 CASSSLGSAGGSGQFF TGTGCCAGCAGCTCCCTGGGGTCAGCGGGGGGGTCCGGGCAGTTCTTC
TRBJ2-2 TRBV10-3 . TRBD1 CAIKGQGGTGELFF TGTGCCATCAAGGGACAGGGAGGGACCGGGGAGCTGTTTTTT
TRBJ2-5 TRBV2 . TRBD2 CASRDGTSGGMETQYF TGTGCCAGCAGAGACGGGACTAGCGGGGGGATGGAGACCCAGTACTTC
TRBJ1-1 TRBV27 . TRBD1 CASSNRGTEAFF TGTGCCAGCAGTAACAGGGGCACTGAAGCTTTCTTT
TRBJ1-2 TRBV2 . . CASSGRQANYGYTF TGTGCCAGCAGTGGCCGACAGGCTAACTATGGCTACACCTTC
TRBJ2-7 TRBV10-3 . . CAIRGASNEQYF TGTGCCATCAGGGGGGCCTCCAACGAGCAGTACTTC
TRBJ2-3 TRBV4-1 . . CASSRGDINTDTQYF TGCGCCAGCAGCCGAGGGGACATCAACACAGATACGCAGTATTTT
TRBJ2-7 TRBV7-9 . TRBD1 CASSLRGGQGSYEQYF TGTGCCAGCAGCTTAAGGGGGGGACAGGGTTCCTACGAGCAGTACTTC
TRBJ2-1 TRBV18 . TRBD2 CASRKLVAGGHNEQFF TGTGCCAGCCGTAAACTCGTAGCGGGGGGCCATAATGAGCAGTTCTTC
TRBJ2-1 TRBV7-3 . TRBD2 CASSLTPASGRARKNEQFF TGTGCCAGCAGCTTAACTCCGGCCAGCGGGAGGGCGAGGAAGAATGAGCAGTTCTTC
TRBJ1-2 TRBV3-1/TRBV3-2 . . CASSQDRGSGYTF TGTGCCAGCAGCCAAGATCGAGGGAGTGGCTACACCTTC
TRBJ1-4 TRBV6-5 . TRBD1 CASSSQGAWEKLFF TGTGCCAGCAGTTCACAGGGGGCGTGGGAAAAACTGTTTTTT
TRBJ2-6 TRBV6-2/TRBV6-3 . . CASSPDSTGANVLTF TGTGCCAGCAGCCCCGACAGTACTGGGGCCAACGTCCTGACTTTC
TRBJ2-2 TRBV18 . TRBD1 CASRPGQGQNTGELFF TGTGCCAGCCGACCGGGACAGGGACAGAACACCGGGGAGCTGTTTTTT
TRBJ1-1 TRBV7-2 . . CASSPWGGLSEAFF TGTGCCAGCAGCCCCTGGGGGGGCCTCTCTGAAGCTTTCTTT
TRBJ2-1 TRBV11-2 . TRBD2 CASSSIAGEQFF TGTGCCAGCAGCTCAATAGCGGGAGAGCAGTTCTTC
TRBJ2-5 TRBV15 once . CATSKDRSLYSRTETQYF TGTGCCACCAGCAAAGACAGGTCCTTATACTCCCGAACGGAGACCCAGTACTTC
TRBJ1-2 TRBV4-3 . . CASSQGPGEPYGYTF TGCGCCAGCAGCCAAGGTCCAGGGGAGCCCTATGGCTACACCTTC
TRBJ2-7 TRBV7-2 . TRBD1 CASSSGDSPYEQYF TGTGCCAGCAGCTCCGGGGACAGCCCCTACGAGCAGTACTTC
TRBJ2-1 TRBV5-4 . . CASSPLGAGQSSYNEQFF TGTGCCAGCAGCCCACTAGGCGCCGGCCAGAGCTCCTACAATGAGCAGTTCTTC
TRBJ2-5 TRBV9 few . CASSVPSQGQETQYF TGTGCCAGCAGCGTACCATCACAGGGTCAAGAGACCCAGTACTTC
TRBJ2-1 TRBV2 . TRBD1 CASSSIQDRGKYNEQFF TGTGCCAGCAGTTCCATTCAGGACAGGGGTAAATACAATGAGCAGTTCTTC
TRBJ2-2 TRBV7-3 . . CASSPRSSTGELFF TGTGCCAGCAGCCCCCGTTCGAGCACCGGGGAGCTGTTTTTT
TRBJ2-2 TRBV4-2 few TRBD1 CASSQGTGGSGELFF TGTGCCAGCAGCCAGGGGACAGGGGGATCCGGGGAGCTGTTTTTT
TRBJ1-4 TRBV24-1 . . CATSDWGGDEKLFF TGTGCCACCAGTGATTGGGGAGGGGATGAAAAACTGTTTTTT
TRBJ2-4 TRBV7-9 . . CASSPGTDSDKNIQYF TGTGCCAGCAGCCCCGGGACTGATTCAGACAAAAACATTCAGTACTTC
TRBJ2-1 TRBV6-2/TRBV6-3 . TRBD2 CASSSGLAGGDEQFF TGTGCCAGCAGTTCGGGACTAGCGGGCGGAGATGAGCAGTTCTTC
TRBJ2-1 TRBV30 . . CAWTGGVVNEQFF TGTGCCTGGACAGGAGGGGTGGTCAATGAGCAGTTCTTC
TRBJ2-2 TRBV7-3 . TRBD2 CASSLRSGRGTGELFF TGTGCCAGCAGCTTAAGGTCCGGGAGGGGTACCGGGGAGCTGTTTTTT
TRBJ2-1 TRBV30 . TRBD1 CAWGPGQGAYNEQFF TGTGCCTGGGGCCCGGGACAGGGGGCGTACAATGAGCAGTTCTTC
TRBJ1-6 TRBV5-6 many . CASTKRLLVSSYNSPLHF TGTGCCAGCACAAAGAGGTTACTCGTCAGCTCCTATAATTCACCCCTCCACTTT
TRBJ1-4 TRBV2 . TRBD1 CASTWNGQASNEKLFF TGTGCCAGCACCTGGAACGGACAGGCCTCTAATGAAAAACTGTTTTTT
TRBJ2-7 TRBV6-1 few . CASSERGYEQYF TGTGCCAGCAGTGAGCGGGGCTACGAGCAGTACTTC
TRBJ2-7 TRBV5-6 . . CASSLVAGEYEQYF TGTGCCAGCAGCTTGGTGGCAGGGGAGTACGAGCAGTACTTC
TRBJ2-1 TRBV12-5 . . CASGLVIGGGSYNEQFF TGTGCTAGTGGTTTGGTAATCGGAGGGGGCTCGTACAATGAGCAGTTCTTC
TRBJ1-2 TRBV10-3 . TRBD1 CAISVSTGDLNYGYTF TGTGCCATCAGTGTGTCGACAGGGGATCTTAACTATGGCTACACCTTC
TRBJ2-1 TRBV7-9 few . CASSWGRSSYNEQFF TGTGCCAGCAGCTGGGGGAGGAGCTCCTACAATGAGCAGTTCTTC
TRBJ1-1 TRBV6-5 once TRBD1 CASREMGTGSTEAFF TGTGCCAGCAGGGAGATGGGGACAGGGAGCACTGAAGCTTTCTTT
TRBJ2-7 TRBV29-1 . TRBD1 CSVRGRTGEEGYEQYF TGCAGCGTTAGGGGAAGGACAGGCGAGGAAGGCTACGAGCAGTACTTC